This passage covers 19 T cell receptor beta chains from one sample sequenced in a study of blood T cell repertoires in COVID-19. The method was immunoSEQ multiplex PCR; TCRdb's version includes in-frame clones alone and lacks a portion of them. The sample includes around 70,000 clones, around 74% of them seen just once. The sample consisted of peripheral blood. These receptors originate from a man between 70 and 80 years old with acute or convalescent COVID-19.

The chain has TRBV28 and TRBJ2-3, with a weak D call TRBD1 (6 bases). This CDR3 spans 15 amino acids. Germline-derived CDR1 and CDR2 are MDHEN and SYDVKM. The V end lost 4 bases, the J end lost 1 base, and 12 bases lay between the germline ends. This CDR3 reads CASSSQGMRTDTQYF. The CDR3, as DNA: TGTGCCAGCAGTTCCCAGGGGATGCGCACAGATACGCAGTATTTT.

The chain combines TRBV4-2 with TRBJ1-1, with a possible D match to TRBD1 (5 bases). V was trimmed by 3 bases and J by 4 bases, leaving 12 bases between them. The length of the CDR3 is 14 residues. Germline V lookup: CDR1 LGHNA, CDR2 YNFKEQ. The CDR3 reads CASSHPGGGTEAFF. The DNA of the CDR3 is TGTGCCAGCAGCCACCCGGGGGGGGGCACTGAAGCTTTCTTT.

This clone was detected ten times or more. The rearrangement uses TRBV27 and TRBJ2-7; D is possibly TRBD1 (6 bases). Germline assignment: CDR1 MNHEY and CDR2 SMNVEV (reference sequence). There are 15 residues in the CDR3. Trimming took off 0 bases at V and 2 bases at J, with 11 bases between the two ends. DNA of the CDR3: TGTGCCAGCAGTTTATCCCCAGGGGAAGCCTACGAGCAGTACTTC. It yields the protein CASSLSPGEAYEQYF.

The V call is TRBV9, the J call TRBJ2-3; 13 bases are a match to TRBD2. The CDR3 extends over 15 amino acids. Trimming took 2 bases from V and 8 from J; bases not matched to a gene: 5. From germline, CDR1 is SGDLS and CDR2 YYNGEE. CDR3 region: CASSVGGTSGTTQYF. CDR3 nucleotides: TGTGCCAGCAGCGTTGGGGGGACTAGCGGGACTACGCAGTATTTT.

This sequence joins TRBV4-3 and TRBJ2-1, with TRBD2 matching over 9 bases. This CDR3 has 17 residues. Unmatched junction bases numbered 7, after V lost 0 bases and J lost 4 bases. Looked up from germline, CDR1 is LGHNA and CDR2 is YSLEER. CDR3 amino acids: CASSQEGETSGYNEQFF. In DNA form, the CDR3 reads TGCGCCAGCAGCCAAGAAGGAGAGACTAGCGGATACAATGAGCAGTTCTTC.

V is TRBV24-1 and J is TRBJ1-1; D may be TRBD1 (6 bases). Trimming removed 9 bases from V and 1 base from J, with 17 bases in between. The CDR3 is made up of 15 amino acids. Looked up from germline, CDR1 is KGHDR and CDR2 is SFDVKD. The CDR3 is CATSMGGAGNTEAFF. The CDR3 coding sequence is TGTGCCACCTCCATGGGGGGGGCAGGGAACACTGAAGCTTTCTTT.

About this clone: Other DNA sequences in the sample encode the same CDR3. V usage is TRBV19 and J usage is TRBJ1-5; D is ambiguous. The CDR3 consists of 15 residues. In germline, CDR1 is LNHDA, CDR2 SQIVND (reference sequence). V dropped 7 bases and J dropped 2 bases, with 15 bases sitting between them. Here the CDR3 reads CASTLGGLGNQPQHF. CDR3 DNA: TGTGCCAGTACCCTGGGAGGGTTGGGCAATCAGCCCCAGCATTTT.

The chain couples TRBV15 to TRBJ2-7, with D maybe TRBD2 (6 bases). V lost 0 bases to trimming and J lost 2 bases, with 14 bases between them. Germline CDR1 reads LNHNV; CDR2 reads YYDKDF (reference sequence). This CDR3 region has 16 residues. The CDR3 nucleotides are TGTGCCACCAGCAGAGATCGGGACGGGGGAGCCTACGAGCAGTACTTC. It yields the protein CATSRDRDGGAYEQYF.

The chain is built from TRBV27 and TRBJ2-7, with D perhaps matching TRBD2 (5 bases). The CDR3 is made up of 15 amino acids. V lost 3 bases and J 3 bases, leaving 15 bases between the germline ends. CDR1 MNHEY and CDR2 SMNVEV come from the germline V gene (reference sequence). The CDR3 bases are TGTGCCAGCAGTTTCGTGGGTAGCGAGAGCTACGAGCAGTACTTC. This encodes CASSFVGSESYEQYF.

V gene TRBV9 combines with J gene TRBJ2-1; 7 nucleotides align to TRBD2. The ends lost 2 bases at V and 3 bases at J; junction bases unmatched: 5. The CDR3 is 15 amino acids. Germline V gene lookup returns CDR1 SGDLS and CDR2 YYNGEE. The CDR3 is CASSVGGSYYNEQFF. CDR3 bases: TGTGCCAGCAGCGTCGGCGGGAGTTACTACAATGAGCAGTTCTTC.

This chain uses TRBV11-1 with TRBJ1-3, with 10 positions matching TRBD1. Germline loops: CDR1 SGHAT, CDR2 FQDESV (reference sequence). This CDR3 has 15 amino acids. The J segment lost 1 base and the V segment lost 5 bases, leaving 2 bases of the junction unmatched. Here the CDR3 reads CASSGTGVSGNTIYF. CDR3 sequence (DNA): TGTGCCAGCAGCGGGACAGGGGTTTCTGGAAACACCATATATTTT. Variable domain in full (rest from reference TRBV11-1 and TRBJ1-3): EAEVAQSPRYKITEKSQAVAFWCDPISGHATLYWYRQILGQGPELLVQFQDESVVDDSQLPKDRFSAERLKGVDSTLKIQPAELGDSAMYLCASSGTGVSGNTIYFGEGSWLTVV.

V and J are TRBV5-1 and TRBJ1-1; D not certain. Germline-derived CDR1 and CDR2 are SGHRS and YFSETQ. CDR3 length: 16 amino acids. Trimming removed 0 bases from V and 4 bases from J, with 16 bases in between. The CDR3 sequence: CASSLEFLVGSTEAFF. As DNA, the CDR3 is TGCGCCAGCAGCTTGGAGTTTCTTGTCGGGAGCACTGAAGCTTTCTTT. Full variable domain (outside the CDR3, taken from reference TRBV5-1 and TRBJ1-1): KAGVTQTPRYLIKTRGQQVTLSCSPISGHRSVSWYQQTPGQGLQFLFEYFSETQRNKGNFPGRFSGRQFSNSRSEMNVSTLELGDSALYLCASSLEFLVGSTEAFFGQGTRLTVV.

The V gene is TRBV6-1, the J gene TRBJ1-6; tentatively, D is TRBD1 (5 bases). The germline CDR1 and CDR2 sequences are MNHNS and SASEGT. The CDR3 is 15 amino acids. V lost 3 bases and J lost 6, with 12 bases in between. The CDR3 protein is CASSEAGKLNSPLHF. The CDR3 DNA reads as TGTGCCAGCAGTGAGGCAGGGAAACTTAATTCACCCCTCCACTTT.

The CDR3 here is CASSLAGTGELFF. The CDR3 DNA reads TGTGCCAGCAGCCTAGCGGGCACCGGGGAGCTGTTTTTT. The chain uses TRBV6-6 and TRBJ2-2; 8 positions match TRBD2. This CDR3 region has 13 residues. The germline CDR1 and CDR2 sequences are MNHNY and SVGAGI (reference sequence). Losses at the gene ends were 6 bases for V and 4 bases for J; bases not matched to a gene: 1.

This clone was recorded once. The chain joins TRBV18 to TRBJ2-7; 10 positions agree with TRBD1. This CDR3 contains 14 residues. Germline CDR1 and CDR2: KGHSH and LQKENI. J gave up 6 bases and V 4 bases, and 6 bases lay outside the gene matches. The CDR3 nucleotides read TGTGCCAGCTCACGGGGGACAGGGGACCTCGAGCAGTACTTC. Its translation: CASSRGTGDLEQYF.

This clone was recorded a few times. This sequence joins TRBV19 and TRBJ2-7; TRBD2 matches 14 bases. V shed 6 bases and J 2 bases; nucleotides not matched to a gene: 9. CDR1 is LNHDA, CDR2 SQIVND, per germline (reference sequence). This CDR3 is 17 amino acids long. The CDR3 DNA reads TGTGCCAGTAGACCCGGGACTAGCGGGAGACCCCCCTACGAGCAGTACTTC. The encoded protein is CASRPGTSGRPPYEQYF.

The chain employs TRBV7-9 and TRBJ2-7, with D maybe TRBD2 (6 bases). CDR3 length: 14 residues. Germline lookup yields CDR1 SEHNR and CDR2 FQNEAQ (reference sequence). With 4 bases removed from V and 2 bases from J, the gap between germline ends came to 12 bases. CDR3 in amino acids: CASSSSSVPYEQYF. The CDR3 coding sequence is TGTGCCAGCAGCTCCTCTAGCGTACCCTACGAGCAGTACTTC.

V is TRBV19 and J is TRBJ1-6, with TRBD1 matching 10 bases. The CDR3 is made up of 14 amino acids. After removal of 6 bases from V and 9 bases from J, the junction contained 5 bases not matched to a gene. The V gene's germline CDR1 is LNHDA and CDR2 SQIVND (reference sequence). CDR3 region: CASSSWTGGSPLHF. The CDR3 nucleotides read TGTGCCAGTAGCTCCTGGACAGGGGGTTCACCCCTCCACTTT.

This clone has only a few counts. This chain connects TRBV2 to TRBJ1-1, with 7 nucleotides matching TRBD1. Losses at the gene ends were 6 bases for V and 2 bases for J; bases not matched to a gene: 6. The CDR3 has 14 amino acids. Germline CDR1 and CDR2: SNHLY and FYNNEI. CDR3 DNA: TGTGCCAGCAGCCAGACAGGGACCAACACTGAAGCTTTCTTT. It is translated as CASSQTGTNTEAFF. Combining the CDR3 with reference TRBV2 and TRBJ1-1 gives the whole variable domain EPEVTQTPSHQVTQMGQEVILRCVPISNHLYFYWYRQILGQKVEFLVSFYNNEISEKSEIFDDQFSVERPDGSNFTLKIRSTKLEDSAMYFCASSQTGTNTEAFFGQGTRLTVV.